The rows below give T cell receptor beta chains drawn from one sample of a study of shared clonotypes between healthy human individuals. Data came from immunoSEQ multiplex PCR; TCRdb stores just in-frame clones and leaves some out. The data show under 1,100,000 clones, approximately 80% seen once. Sequenced sample: memory CD4+ T cells from PBMCs. The receptors derive from a man in his late teens or twenties in good health. Some clones in this sample may be carry-over from other donors' samples. CDR3s include the opening cysteine and the closing phenylalanine or tryptophan. The D gene is left open where the match is weak. The size entry is marked missing in some rows and otherwise reads once, few, many or a size class.

clone size | J gene | V gene | D gene | CDR3 DNA | CDR3 protein
NA | TRBJ2-5 | TRBV15 | TRBD2 | TGTGCCACCAGGACTAGCGGAGTCCAAGAGACCCAGTACTTC | CATRTSGVQETQYF
few | TRBJ1-1 | TRBV7-2 | NA | TGTGCCAGCAGCCAACCCCGAGCAGGGAAGACTGAAGCTTTCTTT | CASSQPRAGKTEAFF
NA | TRBJ1-4 | TRBV7-8 | TRBD1 | TGTGCCAGCAGCAGGACCGGGACAGGGGAAAAACTGTTTTTT | CASSRTGTGEKLFF
NA | TRBJ2-5 | TRBV2 | NA | TGTGCCAGCAGTGAAAGCGAGAAAGGGGGCCAAGAGACCCAGTACTTC | CASSESEKGGQETQYF
NA | TRBJ1-1 | TRBV9 | NA | TGTGCCAGCAGCACCACGACTCTGAACACTGAAGCTTTCTTT | CASSTTTLNTEAFF
few | TRBJ1-2 | TRBV30 | NA | TGTGCCTGGGCGGGGACGAACTATGGCTACACCTTC | CAWAGTNYGYTF
NA | TRBJ2-6 | TRBV28 | NA | TGTGCCAGCAGTTTTATCTCTGGGGCCAACGTCCTGACTTTC | CASSFISGANVLTF
few | TRBJ2-5 | TRBV5-1 | NA | TGCGCCAGCAGCTGGGCTATCGGATACCAAGAGACCCAGTACTTC | CASSWAIGYQETQYF
NA | TRBJ2-6 | TRBV19 | NA | TGTGCCAGTAGTTCGGTCACGCAGGGGGCCAACGTCCTGACTTTC | CASSSVTQGANVLTF
NA | TRBJ1-2 | TRBV6-1 | NA | TGTGCCAGCAGTGAAGCGTGGCGGTATGGCTACACCTTC | CASSEAWRYGYTF
NA | TRBJ2-1 | TRBV5-4 | NA | TGTGCCAGCAGGTCCCCGCCTGGGGCAGACTCCTACAATGAGCAGTTCTTC | CASRSPPGADSYNEQFF
few | TRBJ2-1 | TRBV28 | TRBD2 | TGTGCCAGCACCCCCAGCGGGGGCCTTTATCACAATGAGCAGTTCTTC | CASTPSGGLYHNEQFF
NA | TRBJ1-2 | TRBV27 | NA | TGTGCCAGCAGTTCCTACGGGTATGGCTACACCTTC | CASSSYGYGYTF
NA | TRBJ2-5 | TRBV25-1 | NA | TGTGCCAGCAGTGTGGCGGGGGCCCAAGAGACCCAGTACTTC | CASSVAGAQETQYF
NA | TRBJ2-7 | TRBV7-2 | NA | TGTGCCAGCAGCGGCAGGTCGGGGTACTACGAGCAGTACTTC | CASSGRSGYYEQYF
many | TRBJ1-3 | TRBV7-9 | NA | TGTGCCAGCAGCTTTTCGGGCAGCCGCTCTGGAAACACCATATATTTT | CASSFSGSRSGNTIYF
NA | TRBJ1-2 | TRBV18 | NA | TGTGCCAGCTCACCGGGGCAGGGGCGATCTAACTATGGCTACACCTTC | CASSPGQGRSNYGYTF
NA | TRBJ1-5 | TRBV6-6 | TRBD1 | TGTGCCAGCAACAGGGGGGCTGCTCAGCCCCAGCATTTT | CASNRGAAQPQHF
NA | TRBJ2-3 | TRBV11-2 | TRBD2 | TGTGCCAGCAGCTTAGGAGCGGGAGCGGTCGGCACAGATACGCAGTATTTT | CASSLGAGAVGTDTQYF
many | TRBJ2-7 | TRBV5-4 | NA | TGTGCCAGCAGCTGGGGCCACAGCGGCGAGCAGTACTTC | CASSWGHSGEQYF
few | TRBJ1-5 | TRBV6-5 | NA | TGTGCCAGCAGTGCCCTAGGGGGGAGCAATCAGCCCCAGCATTTT | CASSALGGSNQPQHF
NA | TRBJ2-1 | TRBV5-1 | NA | TGCGCCAGCAGGCCGGCCTACCGGTTGAACAATGAGCAGTTCTTC | CASRPAYRLNNEQFF
NA | TRBJ2-1 | TRBV2 | NA | TGTGCCAGCAGACGGGAGAGCTCCTACAATGAGCAGTTCTTC | CASRRESSYNEQFF
NA | TRBJ2-7 | TRBV7-3 | NA | TGTGCCAGCAGCTCCACAGGGTACGAGCAGTACTTC | CASSSTGYEQYF
once | TRBJ2-3 | TRBV7-3 | NA | TGTGCCAGCAGCTTATTACAGTCCACAGATACGCAGTATTTT | CASSLLQSTDTQYF
many | TRBJ2-7 | TRBV6-1 | TRBD2 | TGTGCCAGCAGTCGACTAGCGGGAGGCTACGAGCAGTACTTC | CASSRLAGGYEQYF
once | TRBJ2-7 | TRBV27 | TRBD2 | TGTGCCAGCAACCTAGCGGGGACGTTCGGCGAGCAGTACTTC | CASNLAGTFGEQYF
NA | TRBJ2-3 | TRBV10-3 | NA | TGTGCCATCAGCAATCGAGTAGATACGCAGTATTTT | CAISNRVDTQYF
NA | TRBJ2-1 | TRBV19 | TRBD2 | TGTGCCAGTAGTAGGCGGGAGGGGGGAAATGAGCAGTTCTTC | CASSRREGGNEQFF
many | TRBJ2-3 | TRBV2 | NA | TGTGCCAGCAGTGAAGCGCTCCCCCCAGATACGCAGTATTTT | CASSEALPPDTQYF
NA | TRBJ1-4 | TRBV5-1 | TRBD1 | TGCGCCAGCAGCTTCGAAATCGGAGGGGGCAATGAAAAACTGTTTTTT | CASSFEIGGGNEKLFF
NA | TRBJ1-4 | TRBV5-1 | TRBD1 | TGCGCCAGCAGCAGGGACAGAGTGGGGGATGAAAAACTGTTTTTT | CASSRDRVGDEKLFF
NA | TRBJ1-2 | TRBV7-9 | NA | TGTGCCAGCAGCCCACTCCAAGGGGTAGGCGGCTACACCTTC | CASSPLQGVGGYTF
few | TRBJ2-3 | TRBV25-1 | TRBD2 | TGTGCCAGCAGTGAGTCCCTCGGGGGGACAGATACGCAGTATTTT | CASSESLGGTDTQYF
NA | TRBJ1-2 | TRBV18 | TRBD1 | TGTGCCAGCTCACCGGGACAGTCTGATCTCTATGGCTACACCTTC | CASSPGQSDLYGYTF
NA | TRBJ1-2 | TRBV28 | TRBD1 | TGTGCCAGCAGTTTATCCGCAGGGGGTAGATATGGCTACACCTTC | CASSLSAGGRYGYTF
once | TRBJ2-3 | TRBV28 | TRBD2 | TGTGCCAGCAGTTTCTTGGGAGGGAGGAGCACAGATACGCAGTATTTT | CASSFLGGRSTDTQYF
NA | TRBJ1-3 | TRBV27 | NA | TGTGCCAGCAGATCCGGGGTGGACGCTGGAAACACCATATATTTT | CASRSGVDAGNTIYF
NA | TRBJ2-5 | TRBV14 | TRBD1 | TGTGCCAGCAGCCAGGGACAGGGGGCGATGGTCGAGACCCAGTACTTC | CASSQGQGAMVETQYF
NA | TRBJ2-2 | TRBV5-4 | NA | TGTGCCAGCAGCTTGGCTGGGCGAAGGACCACCGGGGAGCTGTTTTTT | CASSLAGRRTTGELFF
NA | TRBJ1-5 | TRBV6-5 | NA | TGTGCCAGCAGTTACACCAAAAATCAGCCCCAGCATTTT | CASSYTKNQPQHF
NA | TRBJ2-7 | TRBV14 | NA | TGTGCCAGCAGTCAAGGAGAGGCGAGGTGGTACGAGCAGTACTTC | CASSQGEARWYEQYF